This T cell receptor (beta chain) was recorded in a study of blood T cell repertoires in COVID-19. Germline trimming cut 6 bases from V and 14 bases from J; bases unmatched to any gene: 17. The CDR3 totals 17 residues. Germline V gene lookup returns CDR1 MNHEY and CDR2 SMNVEV (reference sequence). Those who participated ranged in age from roughly 18 to 90 years and resided in 20 to 30 US areas. Generated by immunoSEQ multiplex PCR, the TCRdb table keeps only in-frame clones and is missing some. This table has 350,000 to 500,000 clones, about 88% appearing once. Sequencing was performed on PBMCs or T cells enriched from blood (not recorded which). This TCR was sampled from a woman aged 18-35 years who had been exposed to COVID-19. This chain joins TRBV27 and TRBJ2-1, with 15 positions matching TRBD2. The CDR3 region is CASSLTWTSGGAQREFF. In DNA form, the CDR3 reads TGTGCCAGCAGCCTTACCTGGACTAGCGGGGGGGCCCAAAGGGAGTTCTTC.